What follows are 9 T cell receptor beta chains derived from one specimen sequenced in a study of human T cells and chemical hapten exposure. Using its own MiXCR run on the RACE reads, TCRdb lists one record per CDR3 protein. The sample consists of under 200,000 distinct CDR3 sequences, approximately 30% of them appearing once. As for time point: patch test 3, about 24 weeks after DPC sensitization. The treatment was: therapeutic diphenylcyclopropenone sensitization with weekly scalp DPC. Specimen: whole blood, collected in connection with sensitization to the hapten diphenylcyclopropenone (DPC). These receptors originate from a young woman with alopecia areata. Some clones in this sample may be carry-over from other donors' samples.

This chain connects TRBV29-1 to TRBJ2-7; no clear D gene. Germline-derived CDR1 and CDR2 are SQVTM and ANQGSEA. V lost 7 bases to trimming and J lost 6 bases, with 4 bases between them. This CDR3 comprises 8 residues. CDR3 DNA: TGCAGCGGATCCGAGCAGTACTTC. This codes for CSGSEQYF.

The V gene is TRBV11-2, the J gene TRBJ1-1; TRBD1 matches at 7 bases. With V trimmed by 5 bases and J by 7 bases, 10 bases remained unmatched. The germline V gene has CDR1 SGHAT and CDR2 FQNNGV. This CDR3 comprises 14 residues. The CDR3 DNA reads TGTGCCAGCAGCCCCCCACGGGGGACAGTTGAAGCTTTCTTT. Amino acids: CASSPPRGTVEAFF.

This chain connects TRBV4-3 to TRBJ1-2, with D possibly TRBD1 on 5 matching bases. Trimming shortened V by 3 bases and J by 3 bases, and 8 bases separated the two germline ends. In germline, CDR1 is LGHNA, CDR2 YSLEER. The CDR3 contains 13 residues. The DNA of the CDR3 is TGCGCCAGCAGCCACCTGACAGACTATGGCTACACCTTC. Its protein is CASSHLTDYGYTF.

The CDR3 DNA reads as TGCGCCAGCAGCTCACTAGCGGGGGGGCCAAATGAGCAGTTCTTC. Encoded protein: CASSSLAGGPNEQFF. The chain has TRBV5-1 and TRBJ2-1; 13 nucleotides line up with TRBD2. In germline, CDR1 is SGHRS, CDR2 YFSETQ. V was pared by 3 bases and J by 7 bases, with 4 bases of the junction left unmatched. This CDR3 contains 15 residues.

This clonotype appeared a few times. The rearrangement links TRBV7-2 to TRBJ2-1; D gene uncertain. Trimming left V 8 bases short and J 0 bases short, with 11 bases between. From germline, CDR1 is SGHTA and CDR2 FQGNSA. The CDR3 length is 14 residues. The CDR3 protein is CASARPSSYNEQFF. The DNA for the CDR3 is TGTGCCAGCGCCAGACCGAGCTCCTACAATGAGCAGTTCTTC.

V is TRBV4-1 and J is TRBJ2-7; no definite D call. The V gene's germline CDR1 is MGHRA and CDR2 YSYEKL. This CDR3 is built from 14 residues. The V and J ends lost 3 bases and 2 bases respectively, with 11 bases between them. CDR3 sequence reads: CASSHEPLTYEQYF. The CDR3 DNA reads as TGCGCCAGCAGCCACGAACCCCTGACCTACGAGCAGTACTTC.

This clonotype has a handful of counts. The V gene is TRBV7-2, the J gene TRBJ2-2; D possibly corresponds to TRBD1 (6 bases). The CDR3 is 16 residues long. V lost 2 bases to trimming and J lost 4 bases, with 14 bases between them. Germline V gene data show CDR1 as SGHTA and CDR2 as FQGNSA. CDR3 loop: CASSLIGQIGTGELFF. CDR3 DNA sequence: TGTGCCAGCAGCTTAATCGGACAGATAGGCACCGGGGAGCTGTTTTTT. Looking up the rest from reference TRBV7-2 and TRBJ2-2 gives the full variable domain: GAGVSQSPSNKVTEKGKDVELRCDPISGHTALYWYRQSLGQGLEFLIYFQGNSAPDKSGLPSDRFSAERTGGSVSTLTIQRTQQEDSAVYLCASSLIGQIGTGELFFGEGSRLTVL.

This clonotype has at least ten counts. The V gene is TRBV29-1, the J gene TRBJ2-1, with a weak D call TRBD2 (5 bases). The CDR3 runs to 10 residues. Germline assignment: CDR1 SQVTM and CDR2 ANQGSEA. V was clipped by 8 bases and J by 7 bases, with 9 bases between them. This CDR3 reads CSSRGNEQFF. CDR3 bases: TGCAGCTCCCGGGGAAATGAGCAGTTCTTC.

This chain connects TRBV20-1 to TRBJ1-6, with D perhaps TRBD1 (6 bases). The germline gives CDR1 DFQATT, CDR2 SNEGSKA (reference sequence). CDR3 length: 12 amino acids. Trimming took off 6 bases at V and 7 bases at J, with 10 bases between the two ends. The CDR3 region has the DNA TGCAGTGCAGAAACAGGGAATTCACCCCTCCACTTT. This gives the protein CSAETGNSPLHF.